These T cell receptor beta chains were read from a single sample in a study of shared clonotypes between healthy human individuals. Sequencing used immunoSEQ multiplex PCR; TCRdb keeps in-frame clones, though not all of them. The table shows roughly 2.5 million clones, with approximately 94% occurring only once. Material: naive CD4+ T cells sorted from blood. These receptor sequences come from a man aged 18 to 30 in good health. CDR3s include the opening cysteine and the closing phenylalanine or tryptophan. Each record gives: J gene, clone size, D gene, V gene, CDR3 protein, CDR3 DNA. The D gene is left open where the match is weak. Not every row has a clone size; where given, it reads once, few, many or a size class.

J: TRBJ2-5; size: .; D: .; V: TRBV9; CDR3: CASSVGGQETQYF; DNA: TGTGCCAGCAGTGTGGGGGGCCAAGAGACCCAGTACTTC
J: TRBJ2-3; size: .; D: TRBD2; V: TRBV7-9; CDR3: CASRLTSGTDTQYF; DNA: TGTGCCAGCAGACTCACTAGCGGCACAGATACGCAGTATTTT
J: TRBJ2-3; size: .; D: .; V: TRBV18; CDR3: CASSPTRLTDTQYF; DNA: TGTGCCAGCTCTCCGACTCGCCTCACAGATACGCAGTATTTT
J: TRBJ1-1; size: .; D: .; V: TRBV5-4; CDR3: CASSLAGNRAGSTEAFF; DNA: TGTGCCAGCAGCTTGGCCGGAAATCGGGCAGGATCCACTGAAGCTTTCTTT
J: TRBJ2-2; size: .; D: .; V: TRBV9; CDR3: CASSVDLGGIGTGELFF; DNA: TGTGCCAGCAGCGTAGATTTGGGCGGGATTGGCACCGGGGAGCTGTTTTTT
J: TRBJ1-2; size: few; D: TRBD1; V: TRBV10-3; CDR3: CAIADLLGTDYGYTF; DNA: TGTGCCATCGCCGATCTACTAGGGACAGACTATGGCTACACCTTC
J: TRBJ1-1; size: .; D: TRBD1; V: TRBV5-1; CDR3: CAGSLSGGGTEAFF; DNA: TGCGCCGGCAGCTTGTCAGGGGGAGGCACTGAAGCTTTCTTT
J: TRBJ2-7; size: .; D: TRBD2; V: TRBV6-1; CDR3: CASSDGLAKYF; DNA: TGTGCCAGCAGTGACGGACTAGCGAAGTACTTC
J: TRBJ1-5; size: few; D: .; V: TRBV30; CDR3: CAWSVTLGQPQHF; DNA: TGTGCCTGGAGTGTAACCCTAGGGCAGCCCCAGCATTTT
J: TRBJ2-7; size: .; D: .; V: TRBV2; CDR3: CASHREMFSYEQYF; DNA: TGTGCCAGCCACAGGGAAATGTTCTCCTACGAGCAGTACTTC
J: TRBJ1-2; size: once; D: TRBD1; V: TRBV9; CDR3: CASSREGQGSYGYTF; DNA: TGTGCCAGCAGCCGAGAGGGACAGGGGTCCTATGGCTACACCTTC
J: TRBJ2-1; size: .; D: .; V: TRBV7-9; CDR3: CASSFGGNSYNEQFF; DNA: TGTGCCAGCAGCTTCGGGGGTAACTCCTACAATGAGCAGTTCTTC
J: TRBJ1-2; size: .; D: .; V: TRBV10-1; CDR3: CASSEPRIGRHYGYTF; DNA: TGCGCCAGCAGTGAACCCCGTATTGGGCGGCACTATGGCTACACCTTC
J: TRBJ1-1; size: .; D: .; V: TRBV4-2; CDR3: CASSQDRSLGVNTEAFF; DNA: TGTGCCAGCAGCCAAGATCGGAGTCTGGGGGTGAACACTGAAGCTTTCTTT
J: TRBJ2-1; size: .; D: TRBD2; V: TRBV6-8; CDR3: CASSYSVRLAGGFSYNEQFF; DNA: TGTGCCAGCAGTTACTCGGTGAGGCTAGCGGGAGGATTTTCCTACAATGAGCAGTTCTTC
J: TRBJ1-4; size: .; D: .; V: TRBV28; CDR3: CASTVGNEKLFF; DNA: TGTGCCAGCACCGTGGGTAATGAAAAACTGTTTTTT
J: TRBJ2-3; size: .; D: TRBD2; V: TRBV9; CDR3: CASSAMSGTIADTQYF; DNA: TGTGCCAGCAGCGCAATGTCCGGGACTATCGCAGATACGCAGTATTTT
J: TRBJ2-3; size: .; D: TRBD2; V: TRBV7-2; CDR3: CASSRGAGDGTDTQYF; DNA: TGTGCCAGCAGCCGAGGTGCGGGAGATGGCACAGATACGCAGTATTTT
J: TRBJ2-4; size: .; D: TRBD1; V: TRBV5-1; CDR3: CASSPATGATKNIQYF; DNA: TGCGCCAGCAGCCCCGCGACAGGGGCAACCAAAAACATTCAGTACTTC
J: TRBJ1-3; size: .; D: TRBD1; V: TRBV7-9; CDR3: CASSSQGNTIYF; DNA: TGTGCCAGCAGTTCACAGGGGAACACCATATATTTT
J: TRBJ2-7; size: once; D: .; V: TRBV5-6; CDR3: CASSLGRSSEQYF; DNA: TGTGCCAGCAGCTTGGGGAGGTCGTCCGAGCAGTACTTC
J: TRBJ2-3; size: .; D: TRBD2; V: TRBV7-9; CDR3: CASRQSSGASTDTQYF; DNA: TGTGCCAGCAGACAATCTAGCGGGGCCAGCACAGATACGCAGTATTTT
J: TRBJ1-5; size: .; D: .; V: TRBV29-1; CDR3: CSVSQGYSNQPQHF; DNA: TGCAGCGTTTCCCAGGGCTATAGCAATCAGCCCCAGCATTTT
J: TRBJ2-1; size: .; D: .; V: TRBV28; CDR3: CASPSRDEQFF; DNA: TGTGCCAGCCCTTCCCGTGATGAGCAGTTCTTC
J: TRBJ2-7; size: .; D: TRBD2; V: TRBV5-1; CDR3: CASRRTSGGYEQYF; DNA: TGCGCCAGCAGGAGAACTAGCGGGGGGTACGAGCAGTACTTC
J: TRBJ1-4; size: once; D: TRBD1; V: TRBV11-2; CDR3: CASSLGRNRGSEKLFF; DNA: TGTGCCAGCAGCTTAGGCCGGAACAGGGGATCTGAAAAACTGTTTTTT
J: TRBJ2-5; size: .; D: TRBD2; V: TRBV5-4; CDR3: CASSLGLAGGRETQYF; DNA: TGTGCCAGCAGCTTGGGACTAGCGGGAGGCAGGGAGACCCAGTACTTC
J: TRBJ2-3; size: .; D: .; V: TRBV5-1; CDR3: CASSPWATTDTQYF; DNA: TGCGCCAGCAGCCCGTGGGCGACCACAGATACGCAGTATTTT
J: TRBJ2-7; size: .; D: TRBD2; V: TRBV19; CDR3: CASSPLAGGTYEQYF; DNA: TGTGCCAGTAGTCCTCTAGCGGGGGGGACCTACGAGCAGTACTTC
J: TRBJ2-7; size: .; D: .; V: TRBV10-1; CDR3: CASSDPTWGLDEQYF; DNA: TGCGCCAGCAGTGACCCGACCTGGGGGCTTGACGAGCAGTACTTC
J: TRBJ2-1; size: .; D: .; V: TRBV2; CDR3: CASRRDSSYNEQFF; DNA: TGTGCCAGCAGGCGGGACAGTTCCTACAATGAGCAGTTCTTC
J: TRBJ2-7; size: .; D: .; V: TRBV5-6; CDR3: CASSLFGLTYEQYF; DNA: TGTGCCAGCAGCTTATTCGGGTTAACCTACGAGCAGTACTTC
J: TRBJ2-1; size: .; D: TRBD2; V: TRBV7-9; CDR3: CASSLALLAGLDEQFF; DNA: TGTGCCAGCAGCTTAGCGTTGCTAGCGGGGTTGGATGAGCAGTTCTTC
J: TRBJ2-3; size: .; D: .; V: TRBV7-2; CDR3: CASSLVAGFSTDTQYF; DNA: TGTGCCAGCAGCTTAGTTGCGGGGTTTAGCACAGATACGCAGTATTTT
J: TRBJ2-2; size: .; D: .; V: TRBV6-4; CDR3: CASSDSLEGGELFF; DNA: TGTGCCAGCAGTGACTCGTTGGAGGGCGGGGAGCTGTTTTTT
J: TRBJ2-7; size: .; D: .; V: TRBV4-3; CDR3: CASSQDQRTYEQYF; DNA: TGCGCCAGCAGCCAAGATCAACGAACCTACGAGCAGTACTTC
J: TRBJ1-4; size: .; D: .; V: TRBV6-6; CDR3: CASSYVGGDNEKLFF; DNA: TGTGCCAGCAGTTACGTGGGGGGGGATAATGAAAAACTGTTTTTT
J: TRBJ1-1; size: few; D: .; V: TRBV5-8; CDR3: CASSLRGAGTEAFF; DNA: TGTGCCAGCAGCTTGCGAGGGGCAGGGACTGAAGCTTTCTTT
J: TRBJ1-6; size: .; D: TRBD1; V: TRBV14; CDR3: CASSPGGGAPLHF; DNA: TGTGCCAGCAGCCCAGGGGGGGGTGCACCCCTCCACTTT
J: TRBJ2-7; size: .; D: TRBD1; V: TRBV6-5; CDR3: CASTSPGQGMNEQYF; DNA: TGTGCCAGCACCTCACCGGGACAGGGCATGAACGAGCAGTACTTC
J: TRBJ1-2; size: .; D: TRBD1; V: TRBV5-1; CDR3: CASSLGQGAGPPSYGYTF; DNA: TGCGCCAGCAGCTTGGGACAGGGGGCCGGTCCACCCTCCTATGGCTACACCTTC
J: TRBJ1-6; size: .; D: .; V: TRBV28; CDR3: CASSLYVGVFHF; DNA: TGTGCCAGCAGTTTATACGTGGGGGTCTTCCACTTT
J: TRBJ2-7; size: once; D: TRBD1; V: TRBV6-1; CDR3: CASRSQTGVGYEQYF; DNA: TGTGCCAGCAGAAGCCAGACAGGGGTCGGATACGAGCAGTACTTC
J: TRBJ1-5; size: .; D: TRBD1; V: TRBV4-1; CDR3: CASSQDSGTGGNQPQHF; DNA: TGCGCCAGCAGCCAAGACTCCGGGACAGGGGGCAATCAGCCCCAGCATTTT
J: TRBJ1-5; size: .; D: .; V: TRBV6-1; CDR3: CASSETEGPNQPQHF; DNA: TGTGCCAGCAGTGAAACAGAGGGACCGAATCAGCCCCAGCATTTT
J: TRBJ2-1; size: once; D: .; V: TRBV6-5; CDR3: CASRPGPHRYNEQFF; DNA: TGTGCCAGCAGACCGGGACCACACCGATACAATGAGCAGTTCTTC
J: TRBJ1-2; size: .; D: TRBD1; V: TRBV30; CDR3: CAWSRQGRVGYTF; DNA: TGTGCCTGGAGTCGACAGGGCAGGGTCGGCTACACCTTC
J: TRBJ2-4; size: .; D: .; V: TRBV4-2; CDR3: CASSQDGLAENIQYF; DNA: TGTGCCAGCAGCCAAGATGGGCTAGCCGAAAACATTCAGTACTTC
J: TRBJ1-4; size: once; D: .; V: TRBV6-5; CDR3: CASSQNEKLFF; DNA: TGTGCCAGCAGTCAGAATGAAAAACTGTTTTTT
J: TRBJ2-3; size: .; D: .; V: TRBV7-2; CDR3: CASSDRSTDTQYF; DNA: TGTGCCAGCAGTGACAGATCTACAGATACGCAGTATTTT
J: TRBJ2-7; size: .; D: .; V: TRBV10-1; CDR3: CASSDGASSSYEQYF; DNA: TGCGCCAGCAGTGACGGGGCATCGAGCTCCTACGAGCAGTACTTC